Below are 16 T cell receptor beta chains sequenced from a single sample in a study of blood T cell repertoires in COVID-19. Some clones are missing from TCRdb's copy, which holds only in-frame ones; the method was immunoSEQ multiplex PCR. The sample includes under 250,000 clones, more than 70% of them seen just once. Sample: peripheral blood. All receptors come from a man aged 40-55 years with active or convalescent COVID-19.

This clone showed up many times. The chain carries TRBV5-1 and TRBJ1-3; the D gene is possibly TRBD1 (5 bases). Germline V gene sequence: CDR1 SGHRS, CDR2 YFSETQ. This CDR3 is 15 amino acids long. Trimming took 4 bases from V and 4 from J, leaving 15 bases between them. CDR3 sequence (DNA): TGCGCCAGCAGCCCGGACACTGTCTCCGGAAACACCATATATTTT. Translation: CASSPDTVSGNTIYF.

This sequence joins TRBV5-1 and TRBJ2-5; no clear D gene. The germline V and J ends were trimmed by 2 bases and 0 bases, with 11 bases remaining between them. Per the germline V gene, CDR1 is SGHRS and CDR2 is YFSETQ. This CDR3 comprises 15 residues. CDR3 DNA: TGCGCCAGCAGCTTTATTCCAGCGTACCAAGAGACCCAGTACTTC. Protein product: CASSFIPAYQETQYF.

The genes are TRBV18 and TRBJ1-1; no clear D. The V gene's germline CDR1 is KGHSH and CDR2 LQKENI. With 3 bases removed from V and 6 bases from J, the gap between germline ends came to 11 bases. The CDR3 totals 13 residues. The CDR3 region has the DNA TGTGCCAGCTCACCTGCTCGAGCGGCTGAAGCTTTCTTT. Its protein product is CASSPARAAEAFF.

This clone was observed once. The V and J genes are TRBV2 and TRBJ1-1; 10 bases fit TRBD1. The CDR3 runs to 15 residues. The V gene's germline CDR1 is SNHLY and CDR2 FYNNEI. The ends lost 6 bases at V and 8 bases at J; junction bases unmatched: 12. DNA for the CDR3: TGTGCCAGCAGAGTTGCGGGACAGGGGCCGCCAGAAGCTTTCTTT. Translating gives CASRVAGQGPPEAFF. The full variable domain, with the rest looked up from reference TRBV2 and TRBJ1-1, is EPEVTQTPSHQVTQMGQEVILRCVPISNHLYFYWYRQILGQKVEFLVSFYNNEISEKSEIFDDQFSVERPDGSNFTLKIRSTKLEDSAMYFCASRVAGQGPPEAFFGQGTRLTVV.

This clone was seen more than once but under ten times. The CDR3 nucleotides read TGTGCCAGCAGCCAAGAGACGGGGGGTATTTACGAGCAGTACTTC. The encoded protein is CASSQETGGIYEQYF. This chain joins TRBV3-1 (or the pseudogene TRBV3-2) and TRBJ2-7; 7 bases agree with TRBD2. The CDR3 contains 15 residues. Germline values: CDR1 LGHDT, CDR2 YNNKEL (reference sequence). Trimming took 0 bases from V and 4 from J; bases not matched to a gene: 6.

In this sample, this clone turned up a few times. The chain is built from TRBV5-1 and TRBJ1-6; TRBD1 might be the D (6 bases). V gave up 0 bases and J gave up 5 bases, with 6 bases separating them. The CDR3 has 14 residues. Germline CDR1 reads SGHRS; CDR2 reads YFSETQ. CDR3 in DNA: TGCGCCAGCAGCTTGGACAGGGATAATTCACCCCTCCACTTT. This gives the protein CASSLDRDNSPLHF.

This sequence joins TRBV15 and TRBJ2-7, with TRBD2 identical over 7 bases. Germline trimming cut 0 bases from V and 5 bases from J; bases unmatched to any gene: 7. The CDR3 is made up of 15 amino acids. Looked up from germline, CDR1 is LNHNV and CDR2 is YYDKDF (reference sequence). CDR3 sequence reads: CATSRDGGSHDEQYF. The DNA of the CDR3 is TGTGCCACCAGCAGAGATGGCGGGAGTCACGACGAGCAGTACTTC.

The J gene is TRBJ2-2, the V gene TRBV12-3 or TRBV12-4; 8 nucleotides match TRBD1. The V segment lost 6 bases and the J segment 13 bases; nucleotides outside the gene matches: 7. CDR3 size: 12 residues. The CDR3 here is CASSGGQGWLFF. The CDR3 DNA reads TGTGCCAGCAGCGGTGGACAGGGATGGCTGTTTTTT.

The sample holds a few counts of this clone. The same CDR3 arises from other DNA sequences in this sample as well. The chain's CDR3 is CASSLSGGSNQPQHF. CDR3 DNA sequence: TGTGCCAGCAGCCTATCGGGCGGGAGCAATCAGCCCCAGCATTTT. The chain uses TRBV27 and TRBJ1-5, with D unclear. Trimming removed 6 bases at V and 1 base at J, with 13 bases between. CDR1 MNHEY and CDR2 SMNVEV come from the germline V gene (reference sequence). This CDR3 is 15 amino acids long.

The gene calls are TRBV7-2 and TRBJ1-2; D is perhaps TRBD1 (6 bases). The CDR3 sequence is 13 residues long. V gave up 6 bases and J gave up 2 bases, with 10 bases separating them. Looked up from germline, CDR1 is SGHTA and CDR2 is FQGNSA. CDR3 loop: CASSFQGNYGYTF. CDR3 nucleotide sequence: TGTGCCAGCAGTTTTCAGGGGAACTATGGCTACACCTTC.

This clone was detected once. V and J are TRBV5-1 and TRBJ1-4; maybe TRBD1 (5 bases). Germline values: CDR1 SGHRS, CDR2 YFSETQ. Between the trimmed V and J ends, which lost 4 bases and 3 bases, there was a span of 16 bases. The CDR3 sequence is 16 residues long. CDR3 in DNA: TGCGCCAGCAGCCCGGGACGGAGGGTTTCTAATGAAAAACTGTTTTTT. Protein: CASSPGRRVSNEKLFF.

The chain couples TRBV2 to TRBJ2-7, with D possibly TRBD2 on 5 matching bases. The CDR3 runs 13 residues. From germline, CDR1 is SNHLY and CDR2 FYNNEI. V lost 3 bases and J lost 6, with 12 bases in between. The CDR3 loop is CASSEMAGAEQYF. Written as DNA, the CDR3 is TGTGCCAGCAGTGAGATGGCGGGTGCCGAGCAGTACTTC.

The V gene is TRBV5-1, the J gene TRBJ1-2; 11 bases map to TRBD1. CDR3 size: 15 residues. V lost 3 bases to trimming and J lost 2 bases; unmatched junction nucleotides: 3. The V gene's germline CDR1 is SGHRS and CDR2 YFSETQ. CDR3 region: CASSSRTGGNYGYTF. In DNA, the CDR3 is TGCGCCAGCAGCTCGCGGACAGGGGGCAACTATGGCTACACCTTC.

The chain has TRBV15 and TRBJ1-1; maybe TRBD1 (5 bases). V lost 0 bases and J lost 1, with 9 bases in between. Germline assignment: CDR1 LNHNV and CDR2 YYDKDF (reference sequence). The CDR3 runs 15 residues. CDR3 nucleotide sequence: TGTGCCACCAGCAGAGATGGGAGGGGGAACACTGAAGCTTTCTTT. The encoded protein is CATSRDGRGNTEAFF.

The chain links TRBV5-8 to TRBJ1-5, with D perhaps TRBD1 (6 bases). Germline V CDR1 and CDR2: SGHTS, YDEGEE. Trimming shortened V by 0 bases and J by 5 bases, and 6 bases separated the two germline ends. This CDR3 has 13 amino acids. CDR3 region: CASSLDRDQPQHF. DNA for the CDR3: TGTGCCAGCAGCTTGGACAGGGATCAGCCCCAGCATTTT.

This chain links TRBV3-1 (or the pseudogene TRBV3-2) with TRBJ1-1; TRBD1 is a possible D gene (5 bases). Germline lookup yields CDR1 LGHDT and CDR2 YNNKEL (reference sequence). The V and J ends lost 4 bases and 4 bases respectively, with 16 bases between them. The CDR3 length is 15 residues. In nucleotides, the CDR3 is TGTGCCAGCAGCCTAAACCCCAGGGCTGGCACTGAAGCTTTCTTT. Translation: CASSLNPRAGTEAFF.